These T cell receptor beta chains were read from a single sample in a study of shared clonotypes between healthy human individuals. TCRdb's table, derived via immunoSEQ multiplex PCR, lists solely in-frame clones and lacks some. This sample carries about 2.1 million clones, over 85% of them seen once, and the ten largest clones take about 1.7%. The sample consisted of naive CD8+ T cells from PBMCs. Receptors originate from a man between 18 and 35 years old in good health. Some clones in this sample may be carry-over from other donors' samples. Both conserved end residues are part of each CDR3. D genes are given only for firm matches. A row's size may be missing; if present it is once, few, many or a size class.

v_call,d_call,j_call,clone_size,cdr3_aa,cdr3_nt
TRBV15,-,TRBJ2-6,-,CATSSRNSGANVLTF,TGTGCCACCAGCAGCAGAAACTCTGGGGCCAACGTCCTGACTTTC
TRBV6-1,-,TRBJ2-1,-,CASTARAVSYNEQFF,TGTGCCAGCACCGCCCGGGCCGTCTCCTACAATGAGCAGTTCTTC
TRBV9,-,TRBJ2-7,-,CASSVSSGIYEQYF,TGTGCCAGCAGCGTGTCTTCCGGGATCTACGAGCAGTACTTC
TRBV5-4,-,TRBJ2-7,-,CASGDSVREQYF,TGTGCCAGCGGGGACTCTGTCAGGGAGCAGTACTTC
TRBV9,TRBD2,TRBJ2-2,-,CASSVVFREGPGELFF,TGTGCCAGCAGCGTAGTGTTTCGGGAGGGCCCCGGGGAGCTGTTTTTT
TRBV19,-,TRBJ2-1,-,CASSIVTGAYNEQFF,TGTGCCAGTAGTATTGTTACCGGGGCGTACAATGAGCAGTTCTTC
TRBV19,-,TRBJ2-3,-,CASSFTRDTQYF,TGTGCCAGTAGTTTCACCCGAGATACGCAGTATTTT
TRBV15,-,TRBJ1-3,-,CATSRDVRGNTIYF,TGTGCCACCAGCAGAGACGTCAGGGGAAACACCATATATTTT
TRBV4-1,-,TRBJ1-2,-,CASSPKMGGGYTF,TGCGCCAGCAGCCCCAAGATGGGGGGTGGCTACACCTTC
TRBV2,TRBD2,TRBJ2-7,-,CASSELPGRYEQYF,TGTGCCAGCAGTGAACTTCCCGGGAGGTACGAGCAGTACTTC
TRBV28,-,TRBJ1-1,few,CASSFLNTEAFF,TGTGCCAGCAGTTTCCTTAACACTGAAGCTTTCTTT
TRBV6-6,-,TRBJ1-5,once,CASSYTNRASNQPQHF,TGTGCCAGCAGTTATACAAACAGGGCTAGCAATCAGCCCCAGCATTTT
TRBV15,-,TRBJ2-7,-,CATSTGWGSHDEQYF,TGTGCCACCAGCACAGGTTGGGGCAGCCACGACGAGCAGTACTTC
TRBV7-9,-,TRBJ2-2,-,CASSPRYPNTGELFF,TGTGCCAGCAGCCCGAGGTATCCGAACACCGGGGAGCTGTTTTTT
TRBV11-2,TRBD2,TRBJ2-1,-,CASSPGLGRGNEQFF,TGTGCCAGCAGCCCCGGTTTAGGGAGGGGCAATGAGCAGTTCTTC
TRBV27,TRBD1,TRBJ2-3,-,CASSPQTGAGTDTQYF,TGTGCCAGCAGTCCCCAGACAGGGGCTGGCACAGATACGCAGTATTTT
TRBV28,-,TRBJ2-3,-,CASRRGRQPRLHTDTQYF,TGTGCCAGCAGGCGTGGCAGACAGCCCCGGTTACACACAGATACGCAGTATTTT
TRBV27,-,TRBJ2-1,-,CASSLSSSSYNEQFF,TGTGCCAGCAGTTTAAGTAGCAGCTCCTACAATGAGCAGTTCTTC
TRBV5-5,TRBD2,TRBJ2-3,once,CASSLTPLAGATDTQYF,TGTGCCAGCAGCTTGACCCCGCTAGCGGGAGCGACAGATACGCAGTATTTT
TRBV4-1,-,TRBJ2-4,-,CASSQDPGTVIQYF,TGCGCCAGCAGCCAAGATCCGGGGACTGTCATTCAGTACTTC
TRBV6-4,-,TRBJ2-1,-,CASSPRGDSYNEQFF,TGTGCCAGCAGTCCCAGGGGAGACTCCTACAATGAGCAGTTCTTC
TRBV11-3,-,TRBJ2-2,once,CASSLLPSAGELFF,TGTGCCAGCAGCTTATTGCCCTCCGCCGGGGAGCTGTTTTTT
TRBV28,-,TRBJ1-1,-,CASRPTGNTEAFF,TGTGCCAGCAGGCCCACAGGGAACACTGAAGCTTTCTTT
TRBV5-1,-,TRBJ2-2,-,CASSLWQPNTGELFF,TGCGCCAGCAGCTTGTGGCAACCGAACACCGGGGAGCTGTTTTTT
TRBV10-1,TRBD2,TRBJ2-3,-,CASSEPHRREVTDTQYF,TGCGCCAGCAGTGAACCCCATCGGCGGGAGGTTACAGATACGCAGTATTTT
TRBV7-8,-,TRBJ1-5,-,CASTGGNSNQPQHF,TGTGCCAGCACTGGGGGGAATAGCAATCAGCCCCAGCATTTT
TRBV28,-,TRBJ1-3,-,CASSLEGSSGNTIYF,TGTGCCAGCAGTTTAGAGGGGAGCTCTGGAAACACCATATATTTT
TRBV28,TRBD1,TRBJ2-3,-,CASSTGTGRTDTQYF,TGTGCCAGCAGTACCGGGACAGGGAGGACAGATACGCAGTATTTT
TRBV27,TRBD2,TRBJ2-3,-,CASSLKGVAGPTDTQYF,TGTGCCAGCAGTCTCAAGGGGGTAGCGGGACCCACAGATACGCAGTATTTT
TRBV27,-,TRBJ2-6,-,CASSQISGGANVLTF,TGTGCCAGCAGTCAGATTTCTGGTGGGGCCAACGTCCTGACTTTC
TRBV27,-,TRBJ1-1,-,CASSPGNSGGDTEAFF,TGTGCCAGCAGTCCCGGGAACAGCGGGGGTGACACTGAAGCTTTCTTT
TRBV25-1,-,TRBJ1-1,-,CATQTPGVGAFF,TGTGCCACCCAGACACCGGGGGTTGGAGCTTTCTTT
TRBV15,TRBD2,TRBJ2-7,-,CATSKRTSGVSYEQYF,TGTGCCACCAGCAAACGGACTAGCGGGGTTTCCTACGAGCAGTACTTC
TRBV19,-,TRBJ1-1,-,CASSPEGLMNTEAFF,TGTGCCAGTAGTCCTGAGGGCCTTATGAACACTGAAGCTTTCTTT
TRBV19,-,TRBJ2-1,-,CASSSRQGGSNEQFF,TGTGCCAGTAGTTCCAGACAGGGAGGCAGCAATGAGCAGTTCTTC
TRBV14,-,TRBJ2-7,-,CASSQGIPYEQYF,TGTGCCAGCAGCCAAGGGATTCCCTACGAGCAGTACTTC
TRBV2,TRBD1,TRBJ1-2,-,CASSYRGTNYGYTF,TGTGCCAGCAGCTACAGGGGGACCAACTATGGCTACACCTTC
TRBV7-8,-,TRBJ1-5,-,CASSQSASPNQPQHF,TGTGCCAGCAGCCAGTCGGCCTCTCCCAATCAGCCCCAGCATTTT
TRBV6-1,-,TRBJ2-2,-,CASSEILPLRMFANTGELFF,TGTGCCAGCAGTGAAATATTGCCTCTCCGGATGTTCGCGAACACCGGGGAGCTGTTTTTT
TRBV19,-,TRBJ2-7,-,CASSIVLGSYEQYF,TGTGCCAGTAGTATTGTATTGGGCAGCTACGAGCAGTACTTC
TRBV7-2,-,TRBJ2-7,-,CASSLVSGKGYEQYF,TGTGCCAGCAGCTTAGTTTCGGGGAAAGGCTACGAGCAGTACTTC